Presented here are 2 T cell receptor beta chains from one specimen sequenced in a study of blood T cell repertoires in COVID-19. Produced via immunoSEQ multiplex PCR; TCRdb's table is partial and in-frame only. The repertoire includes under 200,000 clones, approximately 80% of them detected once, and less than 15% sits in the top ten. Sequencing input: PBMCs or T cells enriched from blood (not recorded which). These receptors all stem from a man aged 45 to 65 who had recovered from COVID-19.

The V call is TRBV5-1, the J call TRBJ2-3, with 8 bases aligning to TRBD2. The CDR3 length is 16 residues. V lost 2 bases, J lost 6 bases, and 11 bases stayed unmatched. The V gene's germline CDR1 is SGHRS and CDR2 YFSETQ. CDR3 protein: CASSLIPGGPLDTQYF. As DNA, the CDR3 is TGCGCCAGCAGCTTAATACCGGGGGGGCCCTTGGATACGCAGTATTTT.

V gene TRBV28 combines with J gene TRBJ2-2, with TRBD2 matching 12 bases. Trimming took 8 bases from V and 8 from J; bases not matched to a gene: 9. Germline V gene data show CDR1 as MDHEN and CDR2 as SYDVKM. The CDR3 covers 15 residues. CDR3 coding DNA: TGTGCCAGCTCCGGACTAGCGGGGTTTCGAGGGGAGCTGTTTTTT. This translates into CASSGLAGFRGELFF.